Presented here are 24 T cell receptor beta chains from one specimen sequenced in a study of cytomegalovirus exposure and HLA in healthy donors. PCR used 60 Vbeta primers and 13 Jbeta primers. Generated by immunoSEQ multiplex PCR, the TCRdb table keeps only in-frame clones and is missing some. The data show about 160,000 clones, about 65% seen once. Material for sequencing was PBMCs. The receptor set was obtained from a man between 40 and 49 years old in good health and CMV-seropositive.

There are a few counts of this clone. The chain uses TRBV6-1 and TRBJ1-5; TRBD1 is a possible D gene (5 bases). CDR1 and CDR2 (germline): MNHNS, SASEGT. The CDR3 extends over 13 amino acids. V was shortened by 5 bases and J by 5 bases, with 10 bases between the two germline ends. The CDR3 spells CASSSGKYQPQHF. CDR3 bases: TGTGCCAGCAGTTCAGGGAAATATCAGCCCCAGCATTTT.

The rearrangement links TRBV7-2 to TRBJ2-2, with D possibly TRBD2 on 6 matching bases. Germline-derived CDR1 and CDR2 are SGHTA and FQGNSA. The V end lost 1 base, the J end lost 0 bases, and 12 bases lay between the germline ends. The CDR3 spans 17 residues. Here the CDR3 reads CASSLGAGTSNTGELFF. The CDR3, as DNA: TGTGCCAGCAGCTTAGGGGCCGGGACTTCGAACACCGGGGAGCTGTTTTTT.

The chain couples TRBV4-1 to TRBJ2-2, with 7 positions matching TRBD1. Germline CDR1 is MGHRA and CDR2 is YSYEKL. The CDR3 runs 16 residues. After removal of 4 bases from V and 1 base from J, the junction contained 6 bases not matched to a gene. Here the CDR3 reads CASSRETGLNTGELFF. For the CDR3, the DNA is TGCGCCAGCAGCCGAGAGACAGGGTTGAACACCGGGGAGCTGTTTTTT.

The chain links TRBV19 to TRBJ1-2, with TRBD1 identical over 7 bases. The CDR3 has 14 residues. CDR1 and CDR2 from the germline V gene are LNHDA and SQIVND (reference sequence). With 7 bases clipped from V and 4 bases from J, the junction kept 9 bases outside the gene matches. CDR3 DNA: TGTGCCAGTATCGCCAGGGGACAGACCTATGGCTACACCTTC. It codes for CASIARGQTYGYTF.

The sample holds one count of this clone. Other DNA sequences in the sample encode the same CDR3. V usage is TRBV19 and J usage is TRBJ1-6, with D tentatively TRBD1 (6 bases). The V gene's germline CDR1 is LNHDA and CDR2 SQIVND (reference sequence). CDR3 length: 16 residues. V lost 3 bases to trimming and J lost 3 bases, with 12 bases between them. The CDR3 region has the DNA TGTGCCAGTAGTATTCAGGGGAGCAGCTATAATTCACCCCTCCACTTT. Amino acids: CASSIQGSSYNSPLHF.

This chain uses TRBV7-3 with TRBJ2-2; TRBD2 aligns across 9 bases. The CDR3 extends over 16 amino acids. After removal of 5 bases from V and 1 base from J, the junction contained 5 bases not matched to a gene. Germline CDR1 and CDR2: SGHTA and FQGTGA. CDR3 loop: CASSPIAGENTGELFF. DNA of the CDR3: TGTGCCAGCAGCCCTATAGCGGGGGAGAACACCGGGGAGCTGTTTTTT.

The chain links TRBV4-1 to TRBJ2-2; 12 nucleotides agree with TRBD1. CDR1 is MGHRA and CDR2 is YSYEKL in the germline V gene. V lost 6 bases to trimming and J lost 5 bases; unmatched junction nucleotides: 10. CDR3 length: 17 residues. The CDR3 region has the DNA TGCGCCAGCAGTCAGGGCCCGGGACAGGGGGCAACCGGGGAGCTGTTTTTT. Translated, it gives CASSQGPGQGATGELFF.

V and J are TRBV27 and TRBJ1-5, with 9 bases lining up with TRBD1. The V segment lost 5 bases and the J segment 3 bases; nucleotides outside the gene matches: 17. Germline CDR1 is MNHEY and CDR2 is SMNVEV (reference sequence). The CDR3 has 19 residues. The chain's CDR3 is CASSPRVGTGSFNNQPQHF. The CDR3 coding sequence is TGTGCCAGCAGTCCAAGGGTCGGGACAGGGAGTTTTAACAATCAGCCCCAGCATTTT.

The V gene is TRBV29-1, the J gene TRBJ1-2, with 7 bases identical to TRBD1. In germline, CDR1 is SQVTM, CDR2 ANQGSEA. The CDR3 is made up of 15 amino acids. Trimming removed 6 bases from V and 1 base from J; junction bases left unmatched: 11. The CDR3 spells CSVDGRGQDNYGYTF. CDR3 coding DNA: TGCAGCGTGGATGGTAGGGGGCAGGATAACTATGGCTACACCTTC.

V usage is TRBV27 and J usage is TRBJ2-5; D possibly corresponds to TRBD1 (6 bases). The CDR3 length is 15 residues. Germline V lookup: CDR1 MNHEY, CDR2 SMNVEV (reference sequence). V was trimmed by 5 bases and J by 5 bases, leaving 18 bases between them. CDR3: CASSPDRPQRETQYF. The CDR3, as DNA: TGTGCCAGCAGTCCCGACAGGCCTCAGAGGGAGACCCAGTACTTC.

The chain uses TRBV7-3 and TRBJ1-6, with D unclear. This CDR3 is built from 15 residues. Trimming pared 2 bases from V and 4 bases from J, leaving 9 bases between. Germline V gene sequence: CDR1 SGHTA, CDR2 FQGTGA. This CDR3 is CASSLFPQYNSPLHF. For the CDR3, the DNA is TGTGCCAGCAGCTTATTCCCCCAGTATAATTCACCCCTCCACTTT.

The rearrangement links TRBV6-1 to TRBJ2-1, with 9 bases lining up with TRBD2. Germline CDR1 is MNHNS and CDR2 is SASEGT. V dropped 8 bases and J dropped 7; count of bases not matched to a gene: 6. This CDR3 contains 13 residues. The CDR3 DNA sequence: TGTGCCAGCGGGCTAGCGGGAAAGAATGAGCAGTTCTTC. It specifies CASGLAGKNEQFF.

The chain combines TRBV6-4 with TRBJ2-3; D is possibly TRBD1 (6 bases). V gave up 8 bases and J gave up 3 bases, with 15 bases separating them. Per the germline V gene, CDR1 is MRHNA and CDR2 is SNTAGT. There are 14 residues in the CDR3. CDR3 sequence: CASQQSTGTDTQYF. CDR3 in DNA: TGTGCCAGCCAACAAAGTACAGGGACAGATACGCAGTATTTT.

To note about this clone: This same CDR3 is encoded by further DNA sequences in the sample. The V and J genes are TRBV5-1 and TRBJ1-1; maybe TRBD1 (5 bases). From germline, CDR1 is SGHRS and CDR2 YFSETQ. V was clipped by 0 bases and J by 3 bases, with 9 bases between them. This CDR3 comprises 14 residues. The CDR3 is CASSLAGGYTEAFF. For the CDR3, the DNA is TGCGCCAGCAGCTTGGCCGGGGGGTACACTGAAGCTTTCTTT.

This clone was seen a few times. Here the CDR3 DNA reads TGTGCCATCAGTGAAGGGACAGGTATCTACGAGCAGTACTTC. Amino acids: CAISEGTGIYEQYF. V and J are TRBV10-3 and TRBJ2-7; 8 bases are shared with TRBD1. CDR1 and CDR2 (germline): ENHRY, SYGVKD. The CDR3 spans 14 residues. Unmatched junction bases numbered 4, after V lost 3 bases and J lost 3 bases.

The chain uses TRBV7-8 and TRBJ1-3; no firm D call. Germline assignment: CDR1 SGHVS and CDR2 FQNEAQ. CDR3 length: 14 residues. Trimming removed 6 bases at V and 0 bases at J, with 9 bases between. CDR3 amino acids: CASSYRISGNTIYF. CDR3 DNA sequence: TGTGCCAGCAGTTACAGAATCTCTGGAAACACCATATATTTT.

CDR3 nucleotides: TGTGCCAGCAGCGCCAGGGGGCCATACGGGGCCAACGTCCTGACTTTC. It specifies CASSARGPYGANVLTF. The rearrangement uses TRBV9 and TRBJ2-6, with 8 bases that match TRBD1. J was trimmed by 4 bases and V by 3 bases; bases with no gene match: 6. This CDR3 is 16 amino acids long. Germline CDR1 SGDLS, CDR2 YYNGEE.

The chain joins TRBV9 to TRBJ1-6, with 7 bases matching TRBD1. CDR1 SGDLS and CDR2 YYNGEE come from the germline V gene. The CDR3 consists of 15 residues. The trim removed 2 bases at V and 7 bases at J, leaving 6 bases unmatched. CDR3 sequence: CASSVQQGKNSPLHF. DNA of the CDR3: TGTGCCAGCAGCGTTCAACAGGGGAAGAATTCACCCCTCCACTTT.

Comments on this clone: At one end the junction does not follow the germline gene, possibly because of a read error. The rearrangement uses TRBV15 and TRBJ2-7; D is possibly TRBD2 (5 bases). The length of the CDR3 is 9 residues. Germline CDR1 is LNHNV and CDR2 is YYDKDF (reference sequence). The CDR3 DNA is TGTGCCACCAGCAGAGATCGGGGCTTC. This encodes CATSRDRGF. Filled out from reference TRBV15 and TRBJ2-7, the complete variable domain reads DAMVIQNPRYQVTQFGKPVTLSCSQTLNHNVMYWYQQKSSQAPKLLFHYYDKDFNNEADTPDNFQSRRPNTSFCFLDIRSPGLGDTAMYLCATSRDRGFGPGTRLTVT.

The chain couples TRBV18 to TRBJ1-1, with 10 positions matching TRBD1. J gave up 3 bases and V 3 bases, and 10 bases lay outside the gene matches. From germline, CDR1 is KGHSH and CDR2 LQKENI. This CDR3 is built from 17 residues. Written as DNA, the CDR3 is TGTGCCAGCTCACCCCTTGAAGGACAGGGGGTAGACACTGAAGCTTTCTTT. The encoded protein is CASSPLEGQGVDTEAFF.

The chain is built from TRBV19 and TRBJ1-2; 9 positions match TRBD1. Germline V lookup: CDR1 LNHDA, CDR2 SQIVND (reference sequence). The V gene end was trimmed by 5 bases and the J gene end by 7 bases; junction bases not matched to a gene: 8. This CDR3 comprises 14 residues. CDR3 protein: CASSSRDRVRGYTF. CDR3 DNA: TGTGCCAGTAGTTCCCGGGACAGGGTACGTGGCTACACCTTC.

The chain is built from TRBV2 and TRBJ1-5; D is undetermined. Germline V gives CDR1 SNHLY, CDR2 FYNNEI. V was trimmed by 6 bases and J by 2 bases, leaving 14 bases between them. CDR3 size: 15 residues. The CDR3 nucleotides read TGTGCCAGCAGGAGGGAGGGAGACGGCAATCAGCCCCAGCATTTT. This translates into CASRREGDGNQPQHF.

The chain has TRBV10-3 and TRBJ1-2; possibly TRBD1 for D (5 bases). Germline V gene data show CDR1 as ENHRY and CDR2 as SYGVKD. CDR3 length: 15 amino acids. Between the trimmed V and J ends, which lost 0 bases and 5 bases, there was a span of 13 bases. The CDR3 DNA sequence: TGTGCCATCAGTGAGTCTGGGGGGGAGAGGTATGGCTACACCTTC. Its translation: CAISESGGERYGYTF.

V and J are TRBV4-1 and TRBJ2-7, with D possibly matching TRBD2 (6 bases). V dropped 0 bases and J dropped 5 bases, with 14 bases sitting between them. Germline CDR1 reads MGHRA; CDR2 reads YSYEKL. CDR3 length equals 15 residues. CDR3 DNA sequence: TGCGCCAGCAGCCAAGAGGGACTCCGGGTCAACGAGCAGTACTTC. Its translation: CASSQEGLRVNEQYF.